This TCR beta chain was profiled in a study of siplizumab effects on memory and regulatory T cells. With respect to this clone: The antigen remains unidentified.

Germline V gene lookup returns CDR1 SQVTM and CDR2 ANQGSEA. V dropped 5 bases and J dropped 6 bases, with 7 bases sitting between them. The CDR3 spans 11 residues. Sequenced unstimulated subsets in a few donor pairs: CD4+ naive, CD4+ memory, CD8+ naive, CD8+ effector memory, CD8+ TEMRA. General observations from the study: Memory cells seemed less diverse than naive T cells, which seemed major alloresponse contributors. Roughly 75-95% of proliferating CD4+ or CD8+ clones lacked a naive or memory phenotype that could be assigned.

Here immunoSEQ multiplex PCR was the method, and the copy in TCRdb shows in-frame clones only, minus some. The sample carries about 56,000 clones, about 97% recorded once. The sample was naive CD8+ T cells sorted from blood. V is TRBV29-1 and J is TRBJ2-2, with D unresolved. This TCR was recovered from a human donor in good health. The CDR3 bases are TGCAGCGTTCCAGACTCCGGGGAGCTGTTTTTT. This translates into CSVPDSGELFF.